This T cell receptor beta chain was found in a study of blood T cells in healthy people across ages. It was with a sample-barcoded 5' primer and a J-beta primer mix that a second PCR of about 6 to 12 cycles was run. TCRdb independently ran MiXCR on the 5' RACE reads; one entry per CDR3 protein. The table has over 1,200,000 distinct CDR3 sequences, around 59% seen once. The CDR3 runs to 16 residues. Germline V gives CDR1 SGHTA, CDR2 FQGNSA. V was clipped by 5 bases and J by 8 bases, with 24 bases between them. Findings and limits, study-wide: TCR beta diversity, measured per million T cells, fell in a roughly linear way with age. The long-lived group displayed more naive CD4+ cells, plus higher diversity, than the aged donors did. Not knowing donor CMV status may have confounded expanded clonotype changes.

In its sample, this clonotype was seen a few times. Its antigen is not known. The sample comprised blood. The rearrangement uses TRBV7-2 and TRBJ1-2, with D unclear. The clonotype comes from a man younger than 35 in good health. For the CDR3, the DNA is TGTGCCAGCAGCCCACTCGACCTCGACTGGGCTTGGGGCTACACCTTC. Translating it yields CASSPLDLDWAWGYTF.